The 24 T cell receptor beta chains in this list originate from one sample, sequenced in a study of response to subunit inactivated influenza vaccine listed by TCRdb under 2018. Receptor libraries were prepared by RT-PCR. The run used an Illumina HiSeq 2500. Using fastp at Q25 and MiXCR, TCRdb reprocessed the public reads and kept productive beta chains. Rows with one shared CDR3 protein collapse into an entry with the most common genes and DNA. Within this sample are approximately 500,000 distinct CDR3 sequences, with over 10% of them counted one time only. Around 14% of the sample lies in the top ten. The time point label of this sample denotes: 45 days after influenza vaccine administration. The specimen was PBMCs from blood, collected 45 days after vaccination. Receptors were obtained from a man aged 50 or older who received an inactivated influenza vaccine. Donor details come from another sample of the same person, matched by shared clones.

At least ten counts were recorded for this clonotype. The V gene is TRBV6-5, the J gene TRBJ1-6; TRBD1 is a possible D gene (6 bases). The V gene lost 4 bases and the J gene lost 4 bases, with 8 bases spanning the gap. The germline gives CDR1 MNHEY, CDR2 SVGAGI. The CDR3 is made up of 14 amino acids. The CDR3 DNA reads TGTGCCAGCAGTTCGGGGACATATAATTCACCCCTCCACTTT. Amino acid sequence: CASSSGTYNSPLHF.

This clonotype occurred a few times. V and J are TRBV6-2 or TRBV6-3 and TRBJ1-1, with unresolved D. Trimming took off 0 bases at V and 0 bases at J, with 14 bases between the two ends. The CDR3 spans 17 residues. CDR1 and CDR2 (germline): MNHEY, SVGEGT. CDR3 in DNA: TGTGCCAGCAGTTACTCGAGAGGTACAGATTTGAACACTGAAGCTTTCTTT. Translated, it gives CASSYSRGTDLNTEAFF.

In this sample, this clonotype turned up a few times. This rearrangement joins TRBV12-3 or TRBV12-4 to TRBJ1-4; no reliable D call. V gave up 5 bases and J gave up 8 bases, with 12 bases separating them. This CDR3 comprises 13 residues. The CDR3 protein is CASSQALWEKLFF. CDR3 DNA: TGTGCCAGCAGTCAGGCTCTCTGGGAAAAACTGTTTTTT.

In its sample, this clonotype was seen a few times. The chain carries TRBV29-1 and TRBJ2-5; 10 positions agree with TRBD1. V shed 7 bases, J shed 5 bases, and the junction held 7 bases outside the gene matches. The CDR3 length is 13 residues. Germline CDR1 reads SQVTM; CDR2 reads ANQGSEA. The CDR3, as DNA: TGCAGCGCCGCTACGGACAGGGGGGAGACCCAGTACTTC. Its translation is CSAATDRGETQYF. The entire variable domain, with the rest obtained from reference TRBV29-1 and TRBJ2-5, is as follows: SAVISQKPSRDICQRGTSLTIQCQVDSQVTMMFWYRQQPGQSLTLIATANQGSEATYESGFVIDKFPISRPNLTFSTLTVSNMSPEDSSIYLCSAATDRGETQYFGPGTRLLVL.

The chain joins TRBV4-1 to TRBJ2-5; D perhaps matches TRBD2 (5 bases). Germline lookup yields CDR1 MGHRA and CDR2 YSYEKL. The CDR3 runs to 15 residues. Trimming pared 4 bases from V and 4 bases from J, leaving 16 bases between. CDR3 sequence: CASSPNKEVRETQYF. The CDR3 coding sequence is TGCGCCAGCAGCCCAAATAAGGAGGTGCGAGAGACCCAGTACTTC.

There are a few counts of this clonotype. The chain employs TRBV20-1 and TRBJ1-3; D is unclear. Between the trimmed V and J ends, which lost 2 bases and 4 bases, there was a span of 9 bases. This CDR3 region has 13 residues. Germline V gives CDR1 DFQATT, CDR2 SNEGSKA (reference sequence). CDR3 amino acids: CSARQAAGNTIYF. For the CDR3, the DNA is TGCAGTGCTAGACAGGCTGCGGGAAACACCATATATTTT.

J is TRBJ2-7 and V is TRBV29-1; 11 bases map to TRBD1. The J segment lost 2 bases and the V segment lost 3 bases, leaving 6 bases of the junction unmatched. Germline V CDR1 and CDR2: SQVTM, ANQGSEA. CDR3 size: 15 residues. CDR3 in amino acids: CSVEDRGRFPYEQYF. CDR3 bases: TGCAGCGTTGAGGACAGGGGGCGGTTTCCCTACGAGCAGTACTTC.

This sequence joins TRBV7-9 and TRBJ2-3, with D possibly TRBD2 on 6 matching bases. The V end lost 5 bases, the J end lost 2 bases, and 14 bases lay between the germline ends. The CDR3 runs to 15 residues. CDR1 is SEHNR and CDR2 is FQNEAQ in the germline V gene (reference sequence). The CDR3, as DNA: TGTGCCAGCAGCCGTGGGGGGTCGCACACAGATACGCAGTATTTT. As protein: CASSRGGSHTDTQYF.

The rearrangement uses TRBV5-1 and TRBJ2-5, with D tentatively TRBD1 or TRBD2 (5 bases each). From germline, CDR1 is SGHRS and CDR2 YFSETQ. CDR3 length equals 14 residues. V lost 0 bases and J 5 bases, leaving 11 bases between the germline ends. The CDR3 DNA sequence: TGCGCCAGCAGCTTGGCCGTAGAGGGGGAGACCCAGTACTTC. This translates into CASSLAVEGETQYF.

The rearrangement joins TRBV12-3 or TRBV12-4 to TRBJ1-3; D remains ambiguous. CDR3 length: 15 amino acids. The ends were cut back, 3 bases at V and 1 base at J, with 10 bases in the middle. In DNA form, the CDR3 reads TGTGCCAGCAGTTTTTTGGGTTATTCTGGAAACACCATATATTTT. This codes for CASSFLGYSGNTIYF.

This clonotype was counted between two and nine times. V usage is TRBV5-1 and J usage is TRBJ2-2; TRBD1 is a possible D gene (6 bases). From germline, CDR1 is SGHRS and CDR2 YFSETQ. The CDR3 sequence is 14 residues long. The V gene lost 2 bases and the J gene lost 6 bases, with 11 bases spanning the gap. The CDR3 loop reads CASSLRTESGELFF. DNA for the CDR3: TGCGCCAGCAGCTTAAGGACAGAATCCGGGGAGCTGTTTTTT.

Ten or more counts support this clonotype. V is TRBV12-3 or TRBV12-4 and J is TRBJ2-7; D gene unclear. This CDR3 is built from 13 residues. V was trimmed by 6 bases and J by 7 bases, leaving 16 bases between them. The CDR3 reads CASSSVLNGEQYF. Here the CDR3 DNA reads TGTGCCAGCAGCTCGGTCCTAAATGGGGAGCAGTACTTC.

V usage is TRBV7-9 and J usage is TRBJ1-3; 7 nucleotides match TRBD1. Germline assignment: CDR1 SEHNR and CDR2 FQNEAQ (reference sequence). Germline trimming cut 4 bases from V and 5 bases from J; bases unmatched to any gene: 8. This CDR3 is built from 15 residues. This chain's CDR3 is CASSSLSGQRNTIYF. Here the CDR3 DNA reads TGTGCCAGCAGCTCTCTATCGGGACAGCGAAACACCATATATTTT.

The J gene is TRBJ2-1, the V gene TRBV10-1; D not certain. Germline lookup yields CDR1 WNHNN and CDR2 SYGVQD (reference sequence). The ends were cut back, 3 bases at V and 0 bases at J, with 15 bases in the middle. The CDR3 has 17 amino acids. CDR3 DNA: TGCGCCAGCAGTGACTCCGACTTCCTGAGCTCCTACAATGAGCAGTTCTTC. Translated, it gives CASSDSDFLSSYNEQFF.

This clonotype was detected only a few times. The rearrangement links TRBV5-1 to TRBJ2-7; 9 nucleotides match TRBD1. This CDR3 spans 14 amino acids. The trim removed 4 bases at V and 5 bases at J, leaving 7 bases unmatched. Germline assignment: CDR1 SGHRS and CDR2 YFSETQ. The CDR3 DNA reads TGCGCCAGCAGCGCCGGGACAGGGAGGCACGAGCAGTACTTC. This sequence encodes CASSAGTGRHEQYF. Looking up the rest from reference TRBV5-1 and TRBJ2-7 gives the full variable domain: KAGVTQTPRYLIKTRGQQVTLSCSPISGHRSVSWYQQTPGQGLQFLFEYFSETQRNKGNFPGRFSGRQFSNSRSEMNVSTLELGDSALYLCASSAGTGRHEQYFGPGTRLTVT.

This clonotype was seen repeatedly, ten times or more. The J gene is TRBJ2-3, the V gene TRBV5-1, with D perhaps matching TRBD2 (6 bases). The CDR3 has 15 amino acids. The germline V gene encodes CDR1 SGHRS and CDR2 YFSETQ. The V end was cut by 4 bases, the J end by 0 bases, with 12 bases between. In DNA, the CDR3 is TGCGCCAGCAGCCCGGACGGACTAAGCACAGATACGCAGTATTTT. As protein: CASSPDGLSTDTQYF.

There are many counts of this clonotype. V gene TRBV28 combines with J gene TRBJ2-3; 8 bases line up with TRBD2. The CDR3 is 13 residues long. The V segment lost 5 bases and the J segment 7 bases; nucleotides outside the gene matches: 5. Germline lookup yields CDR1 MDHEN and CDR2 SYDVKM. CDR3 sequence (DNA): TGTGCCAGCAGTAGTATAGCGGGAAATACGCAGTATTTT. Its protein product is CASSSIAGNTQYF.

This chain uses TRBV5-1 with TRBJ1-1; 9 bases are shared with TRBD1. The CDR3 is made up of 16 amino acids. The germline CDR1 and CDR2 sequences are SGHRS and YFSETQ. Trimming at V came to 4 bases and at J to 5 bases, leaving 12 bases not matched to a gene. The CDR3 spells CASSPAPGQGSTEAFF. The CDR3 region has the DNA TGCGCCAGCAGCCCAGCCCCGGGACAGGGAAGTACTGAAGCTTTCTTT.

This clonotype showed up just a few times. This chain uses TRBV28 with TRBJ1-3, with D maybe TRBD1 (5 bases). With 5 bases removed from V and 4 bases from J, the gap between germline ends came to 12 bases. This CDR3 region has 14 residues. The V gene's germline CDR1 is MDHEN and CDR2 SYDVKM. The CDR3 sequence: CASSPGAGGNTIYF. The DNA of the CDR3 is TGTGCCAGCAGTCCCGGGGCCGGCGGAAACACCATATATTTT.

This rearrangement joins TRBV20-1 to TRBJ2-7, with a tentative D call TRBD1 (6 bases). Trimming removed 5 bases at V and 0 bases at J, with 17 bases between. This CDR3 is 15 amino acids long. CDR1 is DFQATT and CDR2 is SNEGSKA in the germline V gene (reference sequence). Written as DNA, the CDR3 is TGCAGTGCTTCGGACAGCGCCGTACCCTCCTACGAGCAGTACTTC. This sequence encodes CSASDSAVPSYEQYF.

In DNA, the CDR3 is TGTGCCAGCAGCTTGATATACGGCTCTGGAAACACCATATATTTT. Translated, it gives CASSLIYGSGNTIYF. This sequence joins TRBV5-5 and TRBJ1-3; D remains unclear. The CDR3 has 15 residues. The V end lost 1 base, the J end lost 0 bases, and 8 bases lay between the germline ends. The germline V gene encodes CDR1 SGHKS and CDR2 YYEKEE (reference sequence).

The rearrangement uses TRBV15 and TRBJ2-3; 8 nucleotides line up with TRBD2. The CDR3 is 15 residues long. Trimming took 6 bases from V and 0 from J; bases not matched to a gene: 5. Germline V lookup: CDR1 LNHNV, CDR2 YYDKDF (reference sequence). The CDR3, as DNA: TGTGCCACCAGAGGCCGGGGGGGCAGCACAGATACGCAGTATTTT. Its protein is CATRGRGGSTDTQYF.

The J gene is TRBJ2-7, the V gene TRBV28, with D possibly being TRBD2 (6 bases). The germline gives CDR1 MDHEN, CDR2 SYDVKM. The V end was cut by 6 bases, the J end by 1 base, with 16 bases between. The CDR3 has 15 amino acids. CDR3 in amino acids: CASSLQRGGSYEQYF. CDR3 bases: TGTGCCAGCAGCCTGCAAAGAGGAGGGTCCTACGAGCAGTACTTC.

This clonotype has a count of ten or more. The V and J genes are TRBV5-1 and TRBJ2-2; no reliable D call. The CDR3 consists of 17 residues. The germline CDR1 and CDR2 sequences are SGHRS and YFSETQ. The ends were cut back, 0 bases at V and 4 bases at J, with 16 bases in the middle. The CDR3 DNA follows: TGCGCCAGCAGCTTGGCACCCGACACTGCGTTCACCGGGGAGCTGTTTTTT. As protein: CASSLAPDTAFTGELFF.